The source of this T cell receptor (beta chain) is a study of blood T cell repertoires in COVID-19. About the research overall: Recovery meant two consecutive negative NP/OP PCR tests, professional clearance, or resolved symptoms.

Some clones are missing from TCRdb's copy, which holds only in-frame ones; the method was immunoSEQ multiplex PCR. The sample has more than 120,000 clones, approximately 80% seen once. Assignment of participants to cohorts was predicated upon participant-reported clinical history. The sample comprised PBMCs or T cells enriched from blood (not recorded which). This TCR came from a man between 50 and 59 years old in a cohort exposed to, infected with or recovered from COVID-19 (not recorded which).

CDR3 in DNA: TGCGCCAGCAGCTTAGGCGCTAGCTCCTACAATGAGCAGTTCTTC. This translates into CASSLGASSYNEQFF. The V call is TRBV5-1, the J call TRBJ2-1; no clear D gene. CDR3 size: 15 residues. Deletions cut 2 bases from V and 0 bases from J, with 9 bases between. Germline CDR1 and CDR2: SGHRS and YFSETQ.